Given below is one T cell receptor (beta chain) in context. Repertoires were generated with immunoSEQ multiplex PCR, while TCRdb's copy carries only in-frame clones and drops some. Of fewer than 90,000 clones in the sample, roughly 94% were seen once. The data were taken from a study of technical replicates of blood from a handful of donors. The CDR3 consists of 16 residues. The V end lost 3 bases, the J end lost 0 bases, and 11 bases lay between the germline ends. Germline CDR1 and CDR2: LNHDA and SQIVND (reference sequence). The TCR originated in a human donor in good health. Material for sequencing was T cells isolated from PBMCs. This chain connects TRBV19 to TRBJ2-2, with D perhaps TRBD1 (5 bases). The chain's CDR3 is CASSITWGANTGELFF. CDR3 nucleotide sequence: TGTGCCAGTAGTATTACGTGGGGCGCGAACACCGGGGAGCTGTTTTTT.